This is a list of T cell receptor beta chains from one sample in a study of T cell responses to AZD1222 COVID-19 vaccine. TCRdb's table, derived via immunoSEQ multiplex PCR, lists solely in-frame clones and lacks some. The sample carries 84,000 or so clones, over 85% recorded once. Sample: peripheral blood, taken on day 0 of AZD1222 vaccination. Receptors originate from an adult in good health. Both conserved end residues are part of each CDR3. D genes are given only for firm matches. Where a row states a size, it is once, few, many or the class of an expanded clone; other rows omit it.

TGTGCCAGCTCACAGCGACCTGGTCGGACCGGGGAGCTGTTTTTT | CASSQRPGRTGELFF | TRBJ2-2 | TRBV18 | NA | NA
TGTGCCAGCAGGTCGGGCGGGCCTTCTATGGCGGCCCAGTACTTC | CASRSGGPSMAAQYF | TRBJ2-5 | TRBV6-5 | NA | NA
TGTGCCTGGAGGGGACAGGCACCGAAAGCTTTCTTT | CAWRGQAPKAFF | TRBJ1-1 | TRBV30 | NA | TRBD1
TGTGCCAGCAGGCCCTCTCGAGCGGGGAGCACAGATACGCAGTATTTT | CASRPSRAGSTDTQYF | TRBJ2-3 | TRBV7-9 | few | TRBD2
TGTGCCAGCAGCTCGCTCGATGGGGATGGCTACACCTTC | CASSSLDGDGYTF | TRBJ1-2 | TRBV7-9 | NA | NA
TGTGCCAGCAGTCCATCCCAGGGCGCTGGAAACACCATATATTTT | CASSPSQGAGNTIYF | TRBJ1-3 | TRBV6-5 | NA | NA
TGTGCCTGGAGTGTATCTGATAGCAATCAGCCCCAGCATTTT | CAWSVSDSNQPQHF | TRBJ1-5 | TRBV30 | once | NA
TGTGCCAGCAGTCGAATTGGAGGGGTTAGGAACACCATATATTTT | CASSRIGGVRNTIYF | TRBJ1-3 | TRBV2 | NA | NA
TGTGCCAGCAGCCAGGGACTAGCGGGGGGGCTTACAAATGAGCAGTTCTTC | CASSQGLAGGLTNEQFF | TRBJ2-1 | TRBV3-1/TRBV3-2 | NA | TRBD2
TGTGCCTGGTCTAAGCGAGATACGCAGTATTTT | CAWSKRDTQYF | TRBJ2-3 | TRBV30 | NA | NA
TGTGCCAGCAGCTCCCGACCCAATCAGCCCCAGCATTTT | CASSSRPNQPQHF | TRBJ1-5 | TRBV7-2 | NA | NA
TGTGCCAGCAGCTTAGCGAGCGGAGGCTCCGCTGGAAACACCATATATTTT | CASSLASGGSAGNTIYF | TRBJ1-3 | TRBV7-2 | NA | NA
TGTGCCTGTGACAGGGGGAGGAACACTGAAGCTTTCTTT | CACDRGRNTEAFF | TRBJ1-1 | TRBV30 | NA | TRBD1
TGTGCCAGCAGGGGGGACAGAGGGTTCTATGGCTACACCTTC | CASRGDRGFYGYTF | TRBJ1-2 | TRBV6-5 | NA | TRBD1
TGTGCCAGCAGCGTAATGCTGGGACTAGCGGGGGGAGAGACCCAGTACTTC | CASSVMLGLAGGETQYF | TRBJ2-5 | TRBV3-1/TRBV3-2 | NA | TRBD2
TGTGCCTGGCAAAACCCGTCCCCAGAAGCTTTCTTT | CAWQNPSPEAFF | TRBJ1-1 | TRBV30 | NA | NA
TGTGCCAGCAGGATTACTAGCGGGAGGTCGGAGACCCAGTACTTC | CASRITSGRSETQYF | TRBJ2-5 | TRBV2 | NA | TRBD2
TGTGCCAGTAGAACCGGGACGCTTTCGAGAGAAGCTTTCTTT | CASRTGTLSREAFF | TRBJ1-1 | TRBV19 | NA | NA
TGTGCCAGCAGCCAAAGGACAGGGGGAGTCCGCTATGGCTACACCTTC | CASSQRTGGVRYGYTF | TRBJ1-2 | TRBV3-1/TRBV3-2 | few | TRBD1
TGTGCCACCAGCTTCGGTGGCGGGGAGCTGTTTTTT | CATSFGGGELFF | TRBJ2-2 | TRBV27 | NA | NA
TGTGCCAGCAGAGAACAGGGGGCTGGGGTTAATCAGCCCCAGCATTTT | CASREQGAGVNQPQHF | TRBJ1-5 | TRBV2 | NA | TRBD1
TGTGCCAGCAGTCGACAGGGTGGTGAGACCCAGTACTTC | CASSRQGGETQYF | TRBJ2-5 | TRBV6-2/TRBV6-3 | NA | TRBD1
TGTGCCAGCAGGGGAATACGGGACAGAAATTCACCCCTCCACTTT | CASRGIRDRNSPLHF | TRBJ1-6 | TRBV2 | NA | TRBD1
TGTGCCAGTGGGGGTGCGGGACTAGCTGCCTCTGGGGCCAACGTCCTGACTTTC | CASGGAGLAASGANVLTF | TRBJ2-6 | TRBV19 | NA | TRBD2
TGTGCCAGCAGCTTAGGGCGGGGACAGGTGAATTCACCCCTCCACTTT | CASSLGRGQVNSPLHF | TRBJ1-6 | TRBV7-9 | once | TRBD1
TGTGCCAGCACCCTAGCCCAAGGCTATGGCTACACCTTC | CASTLAQGYGYTF | TRBJ1-2 | TRBV6-5 | NA | NA
TGTGCCACCAGCAGAGATGCACAAGTCAATCAGCCCCAGCATTTT | CATSRDAQVNQPQHF | TRBJ1-5 | TRBV15 | NA | NA
TGCGCCAGCAGCTTGGAGGGGATCGCTGAAGCTTTCTTT | CASSLEGIAEAFF | TRBJ1-1 | TRBV5-1 | NA | NA
TGTGCCAGCAGCCAAGGGGGACAGTATTACAATGAGCAGTTCTTC | CASSQGGQYYNEQFF | TRBJ2-1 | TRBV14 | once | TRBD1
TGTGCCATCAGACCAGAGGTCTCCTACGAGCAGTACTTC | CAIRPEVSYEQYF | TRBJ2-7 | TRBV10-3 | NA | NA
TGTGCCAGCAGTCAAGGGGTAGCGGGAACCTACGAGCAGTACTTC | CASSQGVAGTYEQYF | TRBJ2-7 | TRBV28 | NA | TRBD2
TGTGCCAGCAGCTTAGTTGGACAGGGGGCGCGAGGAAACACCATATATTTT | CASSLVGQGARGNTIYF | TRBJ1-3 | TRBV7-2 | NA | TRBD1
TGTGCCAGCAGATTTGCGGGGGGGCCCGGAGATACGCAGTATTTT | CASRFAGGPGDTQYF | TRBJ2-3 | TRBV6-1 | NA | TRBD2
TGTGCCAGAAGCTGTGTTCCTGTGCACACCTTC | CARSCVPVHTF | TRBJ1-2 | TRBV5-3 | NA | NA
TGTGCCAGCACTGAACCCAGGGAGGATAACTACGAGCAGTACTTC | CASTEPREDNYEQYF | TRBJ2-7 | TRBV6-4 | NA | NA
TGCGCCAGCAGCACGGGACTAGCGGGAGGAACAGGGGGGGTCTTC | CASSTGLAGGTGGVF | TRBJ2-1 | TRBV5-1 | NA | TRBD2
TGTGCCAGCAGCTTCGGAGGACAGGGGACCACTGAAGCTTTCTTT | CASSFGGQGTTEAFF | TRBJ1-1 | TRBV5-4 | NA | TRBD1
TGTGCCAGCAGCTTACAGGTAGGGGATCAGCCCCAGCATTTT | CASSLQVGDQPQHF | TRBJ1-5 | TRBV5-8 | once | NA
TGTGCCAGTAGTAGTGGGGGCCAGGGCTTTCAGCCCCAGCATTTT | CASSSGGQGFQPQHF | TRBJ1-5 | TRBV19 | NA | NA
TGTGCCAGCAGCCAAGTGGGGGCCCTCGACTATGGCTACACCTTC | CASSQVGALDYGYTF | TRBJ1-2 | TRBV3-1/TRBV3-2 | NA | NA
TGTGCCAGCAGTGCCACGGACGGCACAACGCAGTATTTT | CASSATDGTTQYF | TRBJ2-3 | TRBV6-4 | NA | NA
TGTGCCAGCAGCCCCCTTGGCAGTTCTTCACCCCTCCACTTT | CASSPLGSSSPLHF | TRBJ1-6 | TRBV6-5 | NA | NA
TGTGCCAGCAGCGACGGCGGGGACCAGCGTTTT | CASSDGGDQRF | TRBJ1-5 | TRBV3-1/TRBV3-2 | NA | NA
TGTGCCAGCAGCTTAGGTCACAACAAGGTCGCAGATACGCAGTATTTT | CASSLGHNKVADTQYF | TRBJ2-3 | TRBV7-2 | NA | NA
TGTGCCAGCAGCCGTGGGGGAGGCTACGAGCAGTACTTC | CASSRGGGYEQYF | TRBJ2-7 | TRBV27 | NA | NA
TGTGCCACCAGCGGCAGGACTAGCGGGACTCAAGAGACCCAGTACTTC | CATSGRTSGTQETQYF | TRBJ2-5 | TRBV15 | NA | TRBD2
TGTGCCAGCAGCGTACGGACAGGGGGAACTTATAGCAATCAGCCCCAGCATTTT | CASSVRTGGTYSNQPQHF | TRBJ1-5 | TRBV9 | NA | TRBD1